This TCR beta chain was identified in a study of cytomegalovirus exposure and HLA in healthy donors. Study-wide results and limits: It was fewer than 200 TCR beta chains that were listed as cytomegalovirus-associated. With high specificity and sensitivity, the classifier reportedly diagnosed cytomegalovirus status.

CDR3 length: 12 amino acids. Germline CDR1 is WSHSY and CDR2 is SAAADI. The repertoire was sequenced with immunoSEQ multiplex PCR; TCRdb's copy has only in-frame clones and lacks some. The data contain roughly 190,000 clones, approximately 85% of them singletons. A word on this clone: Its antigen is undetermined. The junction departs from germline at one end; a sequencing error may be responsible.

The donors belonged to the approximately 120-subject validation cohort, separate from the approximately 700-subject first cohort. This chain links TRBV10-2 with TRBJ1-1; 9 bases map to TRBD1. Sequencing was carried out using PBMCs. The TCR sequence derives from a young woman in good health and CMV-seronegative. The CDR3 loop reads CASSEYAGTGRF. CDR3 DNA: TGCGCCAGCAGTGAGTACGCCGGGACAGGGCGGTTT.